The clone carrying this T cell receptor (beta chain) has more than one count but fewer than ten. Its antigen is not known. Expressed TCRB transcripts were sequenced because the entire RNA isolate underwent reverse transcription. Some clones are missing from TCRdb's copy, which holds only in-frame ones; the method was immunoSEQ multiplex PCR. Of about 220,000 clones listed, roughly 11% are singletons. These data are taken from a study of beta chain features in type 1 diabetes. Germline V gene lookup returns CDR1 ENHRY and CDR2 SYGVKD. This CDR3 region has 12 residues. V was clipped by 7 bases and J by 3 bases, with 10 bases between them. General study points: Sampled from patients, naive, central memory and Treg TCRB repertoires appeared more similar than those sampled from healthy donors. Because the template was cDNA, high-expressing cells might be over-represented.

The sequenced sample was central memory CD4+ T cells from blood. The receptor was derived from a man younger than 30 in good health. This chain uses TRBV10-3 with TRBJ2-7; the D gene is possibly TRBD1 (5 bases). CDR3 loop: CAITSDSYEQYF. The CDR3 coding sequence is TGTGCCATCACCTCAGACAGCTACGAGCAGTACTTC.